Below are 2 T cell receptor beta chains sequenced from a single sample in a study of blood T cell repertoires in COVID-19. This table comes from immunoSEQ multiplex PCR, and its TCRdb copy is limited to in-frame clones, with some not included. The table includes around 200,000 clones, roughly 82% detected once. Source material: PBMCs or T cells enriched from blood (not recorded which). These receptors were taken from a man aged 35-49 years with acute COVID-19.

The V call is TRBV5-8, the J call TRBJ2-1, with D possibly TRBD2 on 7 matching bases. This CDR3 region has 15 residues. V was cut by 1 base and J by 1 base, with 9 bases left in between. In germline, CDR1 is SGHTS, CDR2 YDEGEE. The chain's CDR3 is CASSLRGGSYNEQFF. Here the CDR3 DNA reads TGTGCCAGCAGCTTGAGGGGGGGATCCTACAATGAGCAGTTCTTC.

This rearrangement joins TRBV6-2 or TRBV6-3 to TRBJ1-5; perhaps TRBD1 as D (5 bases). The CDR3 has 15 amino acids. V shed 3 bases and J shed 2 bases, with 11 bases lying between them. CDR1 and CDR2 (germline): MNHEY, SVGEGT. This chain's CDR3 is CASSYAGVGNQPQHF. DNA of the CDR3: TGTGCCAGCAGTTATGCGGGGGTCGGCAATCAGCCCCAGCATTTT.